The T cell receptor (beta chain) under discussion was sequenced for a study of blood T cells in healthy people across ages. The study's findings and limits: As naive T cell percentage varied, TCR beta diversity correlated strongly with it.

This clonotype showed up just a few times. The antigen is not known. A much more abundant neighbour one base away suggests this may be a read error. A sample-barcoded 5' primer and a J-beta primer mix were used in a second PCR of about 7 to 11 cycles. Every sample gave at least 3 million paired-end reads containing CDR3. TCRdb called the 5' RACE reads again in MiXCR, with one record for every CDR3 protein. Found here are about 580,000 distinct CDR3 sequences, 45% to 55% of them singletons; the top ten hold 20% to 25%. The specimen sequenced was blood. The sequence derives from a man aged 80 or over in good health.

CDR3 protein: CANSSPAQGATDTQYF. The CDR3 bases are TGTGCCAACAGTTCCCCGGCACAGGGGGCAACAGATACGCAGTATTTT. The chain couples TRBV6-6 to TRBJ2-3; 9 bases map to TRBD1. Germline V gives CDR1 MNHNY, CDR2 SVGAGI (reference sequence). The CDR3 runs 16 residues.